This is a list of T cell receptor beta chains from one sample in a study of blood T cell repertoires in COVID-19. Only in-frame clones appear in the TCRdb table, and some are missing; sequencing was by immunoSEQ multiplex PCR. The data hold approximately 260,000 clones, with approximately 87% observed a single time. The sample taken for sequencing was peripheral blood. The receptors were sampled from a man between 60 and 75 years old who had recovered from COVID-19. Each CDR3 is given with its conserved first and last residue. Fields, in order: V gene, D gene, clone size, J gene, CDR3 DNA, CDR3 protein. A D gene is named only where the DNA matches it firmly. Some rows have no size entry. The others give once, few or many, or a class for an expanded clone.

>TRBV29-1|-|-|TRBJ1-1
TGCAGCGTTGTGGACAGGAACACTGAAGCTTTCTTT
CSVVDRNTEAFF
>TRBV28|-|once|TRBJ1-1
TGTGCCAGCAGTTTATTGGCAGGGTTTAGGACTGAAGCTTTCTTT
CASSLLAGFRTEAFF
>TRBV6-5|-|-|TRBJ2-3
TGTGCCAGCAGTCCTGATTGGTCAGTAGATACGCAGTATTTT
CASSPDWSVDTQYF
>TRBV5-1|-|once|TRBJ1-1
TGCGCCAGCAGCCCCCGGGGGGGCCTGAACACTGAAGCTTTCTTT
CASSPRGGLNTEAFF
>TRBV5-1|TRBD1|-|TRBJ1-1
TGCGCCAGCAGCAGGGACAGACAATCCGCTGAAGCTTTCTTT
CASSRDRQSAEAFF
>TRBV21-1|-|-|TRBJ2-3
TGTGCCAGCAGCCAAGACAGGGTGCTCACAGATACGCAGTATTTT
CASSQDRVLTDTQYF
>TRBV5-1|-|few|TRBJ1-1
TGCGCCAGCAGCCCGAGGCAGGGCCCGAACACTGAAGCTTTCTTT
CASSPRQGPNTEAFF
>TRBV6-6|TRBD1|-|TRBJ1-2
TGTGCCAGCAGGGGTACACAGGGGAATGGCTACACCTTC
CASRGTQGNGYTF
>TRBV28|-|-|TRBJ1-6
TGTGCCAGCTCGATCCCCGGTAACTCCTATAATTCACCCCTCCACTTT
CASSIPGNSYNSPLHF
>TRBV27|TRBD1|-|TRBJ2-7
TGTGCCAGCAGCGGACAGGGGGCAAAGGACGAGCAGTACTTC
CASSGQGAKDEQYF
>TRBV11-2|-|few|TRBJ2-6
TGTGCCAGCAGCGGCCGACTGGTGGAATTCTCTGGGGCCAACGTCCTGACTTTC
CASSGRLVEFSGANVLTF
>TRBV19|-|-|TRBJ1-3
TGTGCCAGTAGTCGCCGGGGATCGGGTACGAGCTCTGGAAACACCATATATTTT
CASSRRGSGTSSGNTIYF
>TRBV9|-|-|TRBJ2-2
TGTGCCAGCAAGGGCCAGGGAGGCACCGGGGAGCTGTTTTTT
CASKGQGGTGELFF
>TRBV4-1|TRBD2|-|TRBJ2-3
TGCGCCAGCAGCCAAATCCCCTTTAGCGGGAGTGAGGCAGATACGCAGTATTTT
CASSQIPFSGSEADTQYF
>TRBV27|-|-|TRBJ1-1
TGTGCCAGCAGTTCGCGAGGTCGGAACACTGAAGCTTTCTTT
CASSSRGRNTEAFF
>TRBV5-4|-|-|TRBJ2-3
TGTGCCAGCAGCTTGCCCCAGCGGAGCACAGATACGCAGTATTTT
CASSLPQRSTDTQYF
>TRBV30|-|-|TRBJ2-3
TGTGCCTGTACTAGAGGTGGAGAGGATACGCAGTATTTT
CACTRGGEDTQYF
>TRBV9|TRBD1|-|TRBJ2-5
TGTGCCAGCAGCCCTGGACAGGGGGCTTTAGAAGAGACCCAGTACTTC
CASSPGQGALEETQYF
>TRBV9|-|-|TRBJ2-7
TGTGCCAGCAGCCAATACATAACACCCTACGAGCAGTACTTC
CASSQYITPYEQYF
>TRBV6-5|TRBD1|-|TRBJ2-4
TGTGCCAGCAGTCGACAGGGGTTCGCCAAAAACATTCAGTACTTC
CASSRQGFAKNIQYF
>TRBV7-3|-|-|TRBJ2-7
TGTGCCAGCAGCCCAGGGGGGAGAGCCTACGAGCAGTACTTC
CASSPGGRAYEQYF
>TRBV7-6|-|-|TRBJ2-2
TGTGCCAGCAGCGCTAGCGCCTCGAACACCGGGGAGCTGTTTTTT
CASSASASNTGELFF
>TRBV2|TRBD1|-|TRBJ1-6
TGTGCCAGCGGGAAGGGACAGGCATTTAGCTCCTATAATTCACCCCTCCACTTT
CASGKGQAFSSYNSPLHF